These 19 T cell receptor beta chains came from one sample sequenced in a study of blood T cell repertoires in COVID-19. Only in-frame clones appear in the TCRdb table, and some are missing; sequencing was by immunoSEQ multiplex PCR. Of 150,000 to 200,000 clones detected, around 86% appear once; the ten largest clones hold more than 3%. The sample taken for sequencing was peripheral blood. The origin of the receptors is a man aged 70 or older with acute or convalescent COVID-19.

This chain connects TRBV5-1 to TRBJ1-5; 9 bases fit TRBD1. V lost 3 bases to trimming and J lost 1 base; unmatched junction nucleotides: 5. The CDR3 length is 16 residues. Germline-derived CDR1 and CDR2 are SGHRS and YFSETQ. The CDR3 reads CASSWGQGGSNQPQHF. The CDR3, as DNA: TGCGCCAGCAGCTGGGGACAGGGCGGGAGCAATCAGCCCCAGCATTTT.

The rearrangement joins TRBV28 to TRBJ2-3; 12 nucleotides line up with TRBD2. V lost 5 bases and J lost 7; bases outside the gene matches: 4. This CDR3 is 14 amino acids long. Germline assignment: CDR1 MDHEN and CDR2 SYDVKM. The DNA for the CDR3 is TGTGCCAGCAGTCCGACTAGCGGGAGATATACGCAGTATTTT. It yields the protein CASSPTSGRYTQYF. The full variable domain, with the rest looked up from reference TRBV28 and TRBJ2-3, is DVKVTQSSRYLVKRTGEKVFLECVQDMDHENMFWYRQDPGLGLRLIYFSYDVKMKEKGDIPEGYSVSREKKERFSLILESASTNQTSMYLCASSPTSGRYTQYFGPGTRLTVL.

The chain links TRBV5-1 to TRBJ2-3; 9 positions agree with TRBD1. With V trimmed by 2 bases and J by 7 bases, 8 bases remained unmatched. The CDR3 runs to 15 residues. The germline CDR1 and CDR2 sequences are SGHRS and YFSETQ. The chain's CDR3 is CASSLQGAFMHTQYF. In nucleotides, the CDR3 is TGCGCCAGCAGCTTACAGGGGGCGTTCATGCATACGCAGTATTTT.

As DNA, the CDR3 is TGTGCCAGTAGTGAGCTAGCGGGAGGGCCTTTTTACGAGCAGTACTTC. Amino acids: CASSELAGGPFYEQYF. This chain uses TRBV19 with TRBJ2-7; TRBD2 aligns across 12 bases. From germline, CDR1 is LNHDA and CDR2 SQIVND (reference sequence). The length of the CDR3 is 16 residues. V gave up 5 bases and J gave up 4 bases; unmatched junction bases: 9.

The chain recombines TRBV7-3 with TRBJ2-5, with D possibly TRBD2 on 6 matching bases. Germline V lookup: CDR1 SGHTA, CDR2 FQGTGA. Trimming removed 5 bases from V and 5 bases from J, with 18 bases in between. The CDR3 runs 15 residues. CDR3 nucleotides: TGTGCCAGCAGCCCTGCCGGGGCTGGGGGGGAGACCCAGTACTTC. The encoded protein is CASSPAGAGGETQYF. The full variable domain, in which reference TRBV7-3 and TRBJ2-5 provide the parts outside the CDR3, is GAGVSQTPSNKVTEKGKYVELRCDPISGHTALYWYRQSLGQGPEFLIYFQGTGAADDSGLPNDRFFAVRPEGSVSTLKIQRTERGDSAVYLCASSPAGAGGETQYFGPGTRLLVL.

J is TRBJ2-4 and V is TRBV6-5, with TRBD1 identical over 8 bases. In germline, CDR1 is MNHEY, CDR2 SVGAGI. The CDR3 consists of 13 residues. Germline trimming cut 8 bases from V and 7 bases from J; bases unmatched to any gene: 7. This CDR3 reads CASGSDRANIQYF. The CDR3 nucleotides are TGTGCCAGCGGATCGGACAGGGCGAACATTCAGTACTTC.

This clone turned up a few times. The chain recombines TRBV27 with TRBJ2-5; 10 bases line up with TRBD2. Per germline, CDR1 MNHEY and CDR2 SMNVEV (reference sequence). V shed 2 bases and J 4 bases; nucleotides not matched to a gene: 7. The CDR3 runs to 16 residues. The CDR3 loop is CASSLSSGRPRETQYF. The CDR3 nucleotides are TGTGCCAGCAGTTTAAGTAGCGGGAGGCCGCGAGAGACCCAGTACTTC.

There are a few counts of this clone. This chain uses TRBV5-4 with TRBJ1-6; D is perhaps TRBD1 (6 bases). The CDR3 has 14 residues. V was pared by 2 bases and J by 6 bases, with 9 bases between. CDR1 and CDR2 from the germline V gene are SGHNT and YYREEE (reference sequence). As DNA, the CDR3 is TGTGCCAGCAGCTTACAGGGTGGTAATTCACCCCTCCACTTT. Its protein product is CASSLQGGNSPLHF.

The rearrangement uses TRBV10-3 and TRBJ2-6; possible D gene TRBD2, 7 bases. CDR1 and CDR2 from the germline V gene are ENHRY and SYGVKD. The V and J ends lost 0 bases and 3 bases respectively, with 15 bases between them. This CDR3 is built from 18 residues. The CDR3, as DNA: TGTGCCATCAGTGAGTCGGCTGGGGGGGCAGGTGGGGCCAACGTCCTGACTTTC. It encodes CAISESAGGAGGANVLTF.

The V gene is TRBV5-5, the J gene TRBJ2-5, with a tentative D call TRBD1 (6 bases). The germline CDR1 and CDR2 sequences are SGHKS and YYEKEE (reference sequence). The CDR3 contains 13 residues. V was clipped by 4 bases and J by 5 bases, with 12 bases between them. The chain's CDR3 is CASSTHRDETQYF. As DNA, the CDR3 is TGTGCCAGCAGCACCCACAGGGATGAGACCCAGTACTTC.

The chain uses TRBV6-1 and TRBJ2-3; maybe TRBD2 (6 bases). Germline loops: CDR1 MNHNS, CDR2 SASEGT. Between the trimmed V and J ends, which lost 2 bases and 9 bases, there was a span of 9 bases. This CDR3 has 12 amino acids. CDR3 coding DNA: TGTGCCAGCAGTGAACCGGGAGCAACGCAGTATTTT. Amino acid sequence: CASSEPGATQYF.

The chain carries TRBV27 and TRBJ2-7; TRBD2 might be the D (6 bases). V was cut by 6 bases and J by 7 bases, with 16 bases left in between. Germline loops: CDR1 MNHEY, CDR2 SMNVEV (reference sequence). The CDR3 has 13 residues. CDR3 protein: CASREWREGEQYF. The CDR3 nucleotides read TGTGCCAGCAGAGAATGGAGGGAAGGGGAGCAGTACTTC.

The chain links TRBV9 to TRBJ1-4, with D perhaps matching TRBD1 (6 bases). The germline V gene has CDR1 SGDLS and CDR2 YYNGEE. Trimming cost V 3 bases and J 10 bases, with 16 bases left between them. The CDR3 has 14 residues. The chain's CDR3 is CASSDDRSDGKLFF. The CDR3 region has the DNA TGTGCCAGCAGCGACGACAGGTCGGATGGAAAACTGTTTTTT.

The table lists this clone with a count of one. The chain joins TRBV4-3 to TRBJ2-7; 7 bases line up with TRBD1. This CDR3 is 17 amino acids long. Germline loops: CDR1 LGHNA, CDR2 YSLEER. V gave up 1 base and J gave up 4 bases; unmatched junction bases: 13. CDR3 protein: CASSQGSRGLLRYEQYF. The DNA for the CDR3 is TGCGCCAGCAGCCAAGGGTCAAGGGGGCTGTTACGGTACGAGCAGTACTTC.

V and J are TRBV14 and TRBJ1-2; possibly TRBD1 for D (5 bases). The CDR3 sequence is 15 residues long. Germline CDR1 is SGHDN and CDR2 is FVKESK. With 0 bases removed from V and 8 bases from J, the gap between germline ends came to 16 bases. The DNA for the CDR3 is TGTGCCAGCAGCCAAGAAGATTGGTCAGGGCACGGCTACACCTTC. Translated: CASSQEDWSGHGYTF.

V is TRBV9 and J is TRBJ2-5; TRBD2 is a possible D gene (5 bases). Trimming cost V 4 bases and J 1 base, with 17 bases left between them. There are 16 residues in the CDR3. Per germline, CDR1 SGDLS and CDR2 YYNGEE. CDR3 DNA sequence: TGTGCCAGCAGCCCCCAGAGAGGGTTCGTCCAAGAGACCCAGTACTTC. It encodes CASSPQRGFVQETQYF.

The V call is TRBV3-1 (or the pseudogene TRBV3-2), the J call TRBJ2-3; perhaps TRBD2 as D (5 bases). Germline V CDR1 and CDR2: LGHDT, YNNKEL (reference sequence). The CDR3 is 12 residues long. The V gene lost 10 bases and the J gene lost 3 bases, with 11 bases spanning the gap. CDR3 residues: CATRGSTDTQYF. DNA for the CDR3: TGTGCCACCCGCGGGTCGACAGATACGCAGTATTTT.

The V and J genes are TRBV7-2 and TRBJ2-1; the match to TRBD2 covers 7 bases. V shed 0 bases, J shed 3 bases, and the junction held 2 bases outside the gene matches. There are 15 residues in the CDR3. The germline V gene has CDR1 SGHTA and CDR2 FQGNSA. As DNA, the CDR3 is TGTGCCAGCAGCTTAGCGGGGGGGGACTACAATGAGCAGTTCTTC. Translation: CASSLAGGDYNEQFF. Based on the CDR3 plus reference TRBV7-2 and TRBJ2-1, the full variable domain is GAGVSQSPSNKVTEKGKDVELRCDPISGHTALYWYRQSLGQGLEFLIYFQGNSAPDKSGLPSDRFSAERTGGSVSTLTIQRTQQEDSAVYLCASSLAGGDYNEQFFGPGTRLTVL.

This clone was recorded a few times. The J gene is TRBJ1-5, the V gene TRBV28; no definite D call. V shed 7 bases and J shed 6 bases, with 13 bases lying between them. The CDR3 covers 13 residues. CDR1 and CDR2 (germline): MDHEN, SYDVKM. Here the CDR3 reads CASTPWPAQPQHF. The CDR3 DNA is TGTGCCAGCACACCGTGGCCCGCTCAGCCCCAGCATTTT.